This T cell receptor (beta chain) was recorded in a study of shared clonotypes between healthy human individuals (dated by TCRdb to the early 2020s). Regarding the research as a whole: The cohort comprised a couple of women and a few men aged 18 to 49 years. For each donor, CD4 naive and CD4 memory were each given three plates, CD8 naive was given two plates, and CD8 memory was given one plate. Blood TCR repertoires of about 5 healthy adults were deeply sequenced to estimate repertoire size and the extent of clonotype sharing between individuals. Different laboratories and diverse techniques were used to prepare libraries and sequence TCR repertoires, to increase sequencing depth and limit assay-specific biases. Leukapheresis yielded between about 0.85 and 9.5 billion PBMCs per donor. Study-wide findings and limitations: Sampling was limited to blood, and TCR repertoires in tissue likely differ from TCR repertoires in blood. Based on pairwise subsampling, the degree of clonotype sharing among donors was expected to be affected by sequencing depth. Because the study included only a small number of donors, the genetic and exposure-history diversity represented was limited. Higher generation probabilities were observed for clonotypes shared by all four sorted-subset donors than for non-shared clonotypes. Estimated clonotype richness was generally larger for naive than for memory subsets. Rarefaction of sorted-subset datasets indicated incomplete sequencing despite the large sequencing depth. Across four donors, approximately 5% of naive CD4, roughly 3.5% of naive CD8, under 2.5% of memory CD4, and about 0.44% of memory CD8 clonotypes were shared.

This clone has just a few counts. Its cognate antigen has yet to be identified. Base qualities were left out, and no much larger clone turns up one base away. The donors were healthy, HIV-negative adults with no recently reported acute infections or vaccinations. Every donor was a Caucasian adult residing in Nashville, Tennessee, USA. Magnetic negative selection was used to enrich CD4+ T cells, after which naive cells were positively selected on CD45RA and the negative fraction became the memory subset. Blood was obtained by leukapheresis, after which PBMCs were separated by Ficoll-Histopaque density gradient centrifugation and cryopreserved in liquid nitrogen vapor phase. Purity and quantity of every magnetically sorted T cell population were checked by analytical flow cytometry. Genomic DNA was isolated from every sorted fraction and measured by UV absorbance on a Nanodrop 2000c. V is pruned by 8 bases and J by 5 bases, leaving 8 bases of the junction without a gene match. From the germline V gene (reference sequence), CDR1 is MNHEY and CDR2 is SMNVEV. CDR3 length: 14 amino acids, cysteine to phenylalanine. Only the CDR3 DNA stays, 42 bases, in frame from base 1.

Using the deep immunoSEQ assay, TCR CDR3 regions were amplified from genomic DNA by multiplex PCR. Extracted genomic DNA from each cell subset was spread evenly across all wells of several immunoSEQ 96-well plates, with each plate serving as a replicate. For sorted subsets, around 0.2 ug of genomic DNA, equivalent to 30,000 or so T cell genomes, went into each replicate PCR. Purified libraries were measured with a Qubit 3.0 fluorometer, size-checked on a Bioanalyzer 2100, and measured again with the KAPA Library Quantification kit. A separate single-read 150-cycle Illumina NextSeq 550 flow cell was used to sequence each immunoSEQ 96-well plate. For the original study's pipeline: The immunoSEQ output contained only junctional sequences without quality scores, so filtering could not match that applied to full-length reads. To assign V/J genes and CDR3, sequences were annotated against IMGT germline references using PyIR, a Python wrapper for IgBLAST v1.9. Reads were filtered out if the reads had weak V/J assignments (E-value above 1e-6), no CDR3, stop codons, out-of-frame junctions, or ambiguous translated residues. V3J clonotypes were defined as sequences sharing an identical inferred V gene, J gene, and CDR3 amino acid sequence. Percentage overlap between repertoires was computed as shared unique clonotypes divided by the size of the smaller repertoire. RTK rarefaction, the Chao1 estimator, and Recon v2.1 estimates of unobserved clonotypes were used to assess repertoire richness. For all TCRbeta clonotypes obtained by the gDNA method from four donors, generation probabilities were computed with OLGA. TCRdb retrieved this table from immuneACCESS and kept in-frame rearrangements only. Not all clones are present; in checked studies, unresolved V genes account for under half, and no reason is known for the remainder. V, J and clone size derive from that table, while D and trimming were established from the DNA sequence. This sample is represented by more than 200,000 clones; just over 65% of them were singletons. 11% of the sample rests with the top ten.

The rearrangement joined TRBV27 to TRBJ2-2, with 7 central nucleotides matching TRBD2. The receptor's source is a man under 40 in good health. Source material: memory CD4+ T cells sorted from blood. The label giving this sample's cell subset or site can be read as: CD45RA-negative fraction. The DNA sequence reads TGTGCCAGCCATTGGGGGGGTGGAACCGGGGAGCTGTTTTTT. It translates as CASHWGGGTGELFF.